Below, one T cell receptor beta chain is given with its context. Individuals aged about 18 to 95 years were recruited from fewer than 25 US areas. Participants' reported clinical history set cohort assignment. This specimen belongs to a study of blood T cell repertoires in COVID-19. Study-level background: T cells, B-cell-depleted T cells, or PBMCs provided the cDNA or gDNA that served as material.

Data came from immunoSEQ multiplex PCR; TCRdb stores just in-frame clones and leaves some out. The table includes 400,000 or so clones, about 90% detected once. The sequenced sample was PBMCs or T cells enriched from blood (not recorded which). This clonotype was obtained from a man between 18 and 35 years old who had recovered from COVID-19.

The CDR3 bases are TGTGCCAGCAGCCGAAACCGGGACACCTCCTACGAGCAGTACTTC. Its translation is CASSRNRDTSYEQYF. This chain joins TRBV11-2 and TRBJ2-7; perhaps TRBD1 as D (6 bases). This CDR3 is 15 amino acids long. V was cut by 5 bases and J by 0 bases, with 14 bases left in between. CDR1 SGHAT and CDR2 FQNNGV come from the germline V gene.